This T cell receptor beta chain is drawn from a study of cytomegalovirus exposure and HLA in healthy donors (dated by TCRdb to 2016 to 2017). The study in broad terms: In an earlier analysis of 550 to 750 of the donors, about 270 Gb of sequence data and some 100 million unique TCR beta sequences from about 190 million T cells were reported. About 300 gigabases of sequencing data and 70 million to 85 million unique TCR sequences were included in an early release covering around 650 HLA-typed donors. Among the roughly 380 genotyped donors, 75% to 90% belonged to the genetic ancestry cluster associated with self-reported Caucasian donors. The study aimed to test whether cataloging public T cell receptors could reveal signatures of past pathogen exposure. Using immunosequencing, the study profiled T cell repertoires from about 650 subjects and related those repertoires to cytomegalovirus serostatus. Along with the roughly 670-subject first cohort, a separate validation cohort of over 90 different subjects was used. To predict cytomegalovirus infection status, the study brought together high-throughput TCR immunosequencing, statistical association of individual TCRs with disease status, and machine learning. To study patterns of TCR occurrence, a later analysis re-analyzed previously published TCR beta repertoires from several hundred donors and added high-resolution HLA genotyping. Rather than drawing on any new phenotypic data, the later analysis identified candidate immune exposures from TCR beta sequences and the way those sequences occurred across donors. An earlier analysis of roughly 580 of the donors used high-throughput TCR beta sequencing to judge whether each TCR beta V gene segment behaved as functional or pseudogenic. Donor age, sex, ethnicity and CMV serostatus were compiled alongside the repertoire data. A later genetic analysis used genome-wide SNP genotypes for about 55% of the 666 donors, treating that subset as a discovery cohort. All discovery cohort repertoires had been generated on a single sequencing platform. HLA typing included class I and class II loci at four-digit resolution. The number of typed donors differed by locus: roughly 629-640 for A, B, C, DRB1 and DQB1; some 500 for DQA1; 606 for DPA1; and roughly 470 for DPB1. Four to six DR-DQ haplotypes were handled as single units for association and clustering, since linkage in the cohort was strong. Among about 400 genotyped donors of the cohort, an average of approximately 240,000 unique TCR beta nucleotide sequences was sequenced per donor, of which roughly 17% were non-productive.

A remark on this clone: Its cognate antigen has yet to be identified. No base quality values were provided; no much bigger clone lies one nucleotide off.

The library came from the immunoSEQ multiplex PCR assay. For the multiplex PCR, a mixture combining 60 forward primers for TCR Vbeta segments and 13 reverse primers for TCR Jbeta segments was used. A multiplex PCR assay on genomic DNA amplified the CDR3 region of rearranged TCR beta genes. On the Illumina HiSeq System, the amplified TCR beta libraries were sequenced as 87-base-pair reads. The source study handled its data this way. Across the 670 or so repertoires, a later analysis counted around 80 million unique TCR beta chains, about 10 million of which were shared by at least two donors. A nearest-neighbor algorithm error-corrected the raw reads and collapsed the reads into unique sequences, merging closely related sequences to remove PCR and sequencing errors. To assign V, D and J gene segments, CDR3 sequences were aligned to IMGT reference sequences. Each retained sequence needed at least a six-nucleotide match to both a V gene segment and a J gene segment. Rearrangements were called productive when the CDR3 lacked stop codons and stayed in frame with V and J; all others were non-productive. Following IMGT convention, CDR3 was defined as the stretch from the second conserved V-encoded cysteine up to the conserved J-encoded phenylalanine. Sequences without an unambiguous match to a single V gene segment were excluded from the earlier analysis of about 600 of the donors. An earlier analysis of 500 to 600 of the donors classified V segments as functional when productive rearrangements were above 56.7% and as segregating when the standard deviation between donors was above 5%. To diagnose cytomegalovirus status from the catalog of TCR beta chain sequences, a statistical classification framework was built. A later analysis assigned V and J genes by comparing TCR nucleotide sequences with IMGT/GENE-DB human TR gene sequences. In a later analysis, CDR3 sequences and most-parsimonious VDJ recombination scenarios were assigned using the TCRdist pipeline. In a later analysis, each TCR beta chain was defined by its CDR3 amino acid sequence together with its V-gene family, and reads lacking a unique V-gene family were excluded. To address suspected cross-contamination and a sequencing artifact, a later analysis removed 592 highly shared, low-generation-probability nucleotide sequences. For each public chain, a later analysis derived a clonal expansion index from normalized ranks of inferred template counts within each repertoire. Generation probabilities in a later analysis came from a VDJ recombination model fitted to out-of-frame rearrangements, and those results were checked against IGoR. In a later analysis, hypergeometric tests were used to score TCR-TCR, TCR-HLA and TCR-CMV co-occurrence, with a repertoire-size bias correction applied to TCR pairs. In a later analysis, false discovery rates were estimated by permuting HLA or CMV assignments 20 times. In a later analysis, co-occurring TCRs were grouped with DBSCAN, and TCRdist sequence similarity was added when clustering was performed within HLA-allele-positive subsets. Repertoires with fewer than 30,000 or more than 120,000 public chains were left out of co-occurrence clustering, as were about five repertoires with anomalous nucleotide sharing. TCRdb limited this immuneACCESS table to in-frame rearrangements with V and J called. A share of clones is missing; checked studies link under half to unresolved V genes, and the rest is unexplained. The D gene and trimming were derived from the DNA, and the V and J assignments and clone size from that table. The table for this sample lists around 150,000 clones; approximately 85% of them were counted only once. Clones ranked in the top ten supply roughly 2.2% of the sample.

V loses 4 bases of germline sequence and J loses 0 bases, and the interval between the two ends is 11 bases. Spanning cysteine to phenylalanine, the CDR3 consists of 15 amino acids. Just CDR3 DNA is preserved here, 45 bases in frame from base 1. The germline V gene supplies CDR1 SGHDN and CDR2 FVKESK. What the work shows at the level of the full study, not this receptor alone: The presence/absence analyses assumed that sequencing depth was roughly uniform across donors, and that assumption may not be true. A further reported finding was that TCR beta sequences accurately predicted the HLA-A and HLA-B alleles for most subjects in the first cohort. Because the 87-base-pair reads could not distinguish some IMGT-functional V segments, including TRBV6-2 and TRBV6-3, those segments were excluded. Correlated functional status among segregating V segments might be attributable to linkage disequilibrium, but an unknown experimental factor could not be ruled out. A later analysis reported that several top co-occurrence clusters appeared linked to parvovirus B19, influenza, CMV and Epstein-Barr virus. In this cohort, only TCR beta chains were sequenced, and detectable features were limited by the absence of alpha or paired-chain data. A later genetic analysis associated a missense DCLRE1C variant with V-gene and J-gene trimming of TCR beta chains, and an independent cohort replicated the association. Because some donors lacked HLA typing at each locus, the association tests relied only on the typed subset. According to the authors, the approach could potentially be generalized to other disease states and immunological phenotypes. According to a later genetic analysis, donors in an Asian-associated ancestry cluster had fewer N-insertions in productive TCRs than the approximately 700-donor mean. A total of some 180 TCR beta chains were listed by the study as associated with cytomegalovirus. For the cohort, immune exposure information was limited to CMV serostatus. Cytomegalovirus status was reported to be diagnosed by the classifier with high specificity and sensitivity in both the original and validation cohorts. A later analysis found that TCR association rates varied across HLA loci, with DRB1 alleles showing the most associated TCRs and HLA-C alleles the fewest. An earlier analysis of some 560 of the donors showed that most TCR beta V segments appeared in productive rearrangements either about 87% or about 30% of the time, which broadly matched IMGT annotations. Strong co-occurrence of HLA alleles, especially DR and DQ, made assigning TCR associations to individual alleles difficult. In vitro tests confirmed that a few of the cytomegalovirus-associated TCR beta chains recognize cytomegalovirus antigens. Most CMV-associated TCR beta chains appeared to be HLA-restricted in a later analysis, and the HLA associations seemed to be driven largely by CMV exposure. A cluster of highly shared sequence variants was judged likely to be a technical artifact of the sequencing pipeline. In a later analysis, HLA-associated TCR beta chains were found to be more clonally expanded and to have lower generation probabilities than equally common non-associated chains. Across donors, most TCR sequences were observed very rarely, whereas some public TCRs were present in many individuals. Specific HLA alleles were associated with more than 15,000 TCR beta sequences at a false discovery rate of 0.05 in a later analysis. The earlier analysis of about 600 of the donors excluded approximately 17 rarely observed V segments, including chromosome 9 orphons, because counts were too low.

The cohort was made up of roughly 670 healthy bone marrow donors. Cohort members were all nominally healthy when sampled, although unrecorded immune exposures were likely present. The donor was CMV seropositive and belonged to the group of around 300 seropositive cohort members. A peripheral blood sample was provided by each donor, and peripheral blood mononuclear cells were used for TCR beta sequencing. The Qiagen DNeasy Blood Extraction Kit was used to extract genomic DNA from the blood cell samples. Recombination connected TRBV14 to TRBJ2-3, with TRBD2 as a weak D call on 6 bases. Material: PBMCs. This clonotype originated in a man between 18 and 35 years old in good health and CMV-seropositive. The nucleotide sequence reads as follows: TGTGCCAGCAGCCTACATGGGGGGAGCACAGATACGCAGTATTTT. The encoded protein is CASSLHGGSTDTQYF.